This T cell receptor (beta chain) was sequenced for a study of technical replicates of blood from a few donors. Using immunoSEQ multiplex PCR, the repertoire was profiled, and TCRdb retains in-frame clones only, with some absent. The sample shows 10,000 to 15,000 clones, approximately 95% of them seen only once. The CDR3 sequence is 9 residues long. Germline V gene data show CDR1 as ENHRY and CDR2 as SYGVKD. V was clipped by 10 bases and J by 7 bases, with 5 bases between them. The receptor comes from a human donor in good health. V and J are TRBV10-3 and TRBJ2-1, with D hard to call. Sequencing input: PBMCs. CDR3 DNA: TGTGCCACGCTAAATGAGCAGTTCTTC. Translated, it gives CATLNEQFF.